The 5 T cell receptor beta chains below were found in one sample sequenced in a study of response to subunit inactivated influenza vaccine. TCRdb passed the RT-PCR reads through MiXCR, listing each CDR3 protein once. The sample has 600,000 to 700,000 distinct CDR3 sequences; 14% are singletons. Source: PBMCs from blood, taken roughly 2 weeks before vaccination. The receptors come from a man in his forties or fifties who received an inactivated influenza vaccine.

The genes are TRBV27 and TRBJ2-5; TRBD2 matches at 10 bases. Germline CDR1 reads MNHEY; CDR2 reads SMNVEV (reference sequence). The CDR3 is 15 amino acids. Germline trimming cut 0 bases from V and 4 bases from J; bases unmatched to any gene: 2. CDR3 DNA: TGTGCCAGCAGTTTATCCCGGACTAGCGGAGAGACCCAGTACTTC. Encoded protein: CASSLSRTSGETQYF.

This clonotype was recorded at least ten times. The V call is TRBV12-3 or TRBV12-4, the J call TRBJ1-6; D gene unclear. The CDR3 is 13 amino acids. With 1 base removed from V and 6 bases from J, the gap between germline ends came to 4 bases. As DNA, the CDR3 is TGTGCCAGCAGTTTAGTCAGTAATTCACCCCTCCACTTT. Translated: CASSLVSNSPLHF.

The genes are TRBV14 and TRBJ2-7; the D is unclear. Trimming removed 8 bases at V and 4 bases at J, with 12 bases between. Germline V CDR1 and CDR2: SGHDN, FVKESK. This CDR3 comprises 12 residues. CDR3 in DNA: TGTGCCAGCGGGGATCGGCCTTACGAGCAGTACTTC. Translation: CASGDRPYEQYF. Looking up the rest from reference TRBV14 and TRBJ2-7 gives the full variable domain: EAGVTQFPSHSVIEKGQTVTLRCDPISGHDNLYWYRRVMGKEIKFLLHFVKESKQDESGMPNNRFLAERTGGTYSTLKVQPAELEDSGVYFCASGDRPYEQYFGPGTRLTVT.

The J gene is TRBJ2-2, the V gene TRBV5-1, with TRBD2 identical over 9 bases. CDR1 SGHRS and CDR2 YFSETQ come from the germline V gene. V lost 0 bases and J lost 5; bases outside the gene matches: 2. The CDR3 totals 15 residues. The chain's CDR3 is CASSLETSGTGELFF. CDR3 bases: TGCGCCAGCAGCTTGGAAACTAGCGGGACCGGGGAGCTGTTTTTT.

The V gene is TRBV6-2 or TRBV6-3, the J gene TRBJ1-5, with 9 bases matching TRBD1. J was trimmed by 7 bases and V by 0 bases; bases with no gene match: 4. The CDR3 totals 15 residues. From germline, CDR1 is MNHEY and CDR2 SVGEGT. CDR3 coding DNA: TGTGCCAGCAGTTACTCGCTGACAGGGGGACAGCCCCAGCATTTT. Protein sequence: CASSYSLTGGQPQHF.